One TCR beta chain is described in this entry. The clone's antigen remains unknown. Base qualities are not at hand, and no much larger clone is one base apart. These data belong to a study of blood T cell repertoires in COVID-19 (dated by TCRdb to 2018 to 2021). For the study in its entirety: Samples covering the acute and convalescent phases of COVID-19 were provided by collaborators in the United States, Italy and Spain. Nearly every sample came with metadata listing a de-identified subject ID, COVID-19 status, age in years and sex. Samples came from the ongoing ImmuneRACE study (first 160 participants) plus 1,254 subjects from 6 global collaborators. Where available, HLA class I and class II types were obtained from metadata supplied by the sample provider rather than from assay-based typing. The prospective study material was composed of cDNA or gDNA derived from T cells, B-cell-depleted T cells, or PBMCs. Subjects who had been exposed to COVID-19, were actively infected with it, or had recovered from it provided the deeply sampled blood TCRbeta repertoires that made up the dataset. The repertoires were made available in a free public database intended to serve as a resource for research on the immune response to SARS-CoV-2.

The immunoSEQ Assay, a bias-controlled multiplex PCR, was used to amplify TCRbeta CDR3 regions from genomic DNA. As for the authors' bioinformatics: The number of nucleated cells in each sample was estimated from the amplification of reference gene primers within the assay. To quantify the absolute abundance of each unique TCRbeta CDR3 rearrangement, sequence reads were collapsed and filtered. Productive Simpson clonality was computed per sample as the square root of Simpson's diversity index over productive rearrangements. TCRdb's version of the immuneACCESS table is confined to in-frame rearrangements and falls short of the full clone set. An unresolved V gene accounts for under half of the shortfall where checked; the remainder is of unknown origin. V and J calls and clone size are given by that table; D and trimming were obtained from the DNA. For this sample the table gives roughly 260,000 clones, of which around nine tenths were detected only once. Of the sample, over 2.5% is held by the ten largest clones.

Summary of the overall study and its limitations: The amount of clinical and demographic metadata varied by source and participant and was provided uncurated.

V is pruned by 3 bases and J by 1 base, leaving 5 bases of the junction without a gene match. CDR1 MDHEN and CDR2 SYDVKM were looked up in the germline V gene. Counted from cysteine to phenylalanine, this CDR3 has 15 amino acids. Here the CDR3 DNA is all that survives: 45 bases in frame from base 1. Participants in the prospective study were aged roughly 18 to 100 years, lived in approximately 26 United States geographic areas, and enrolled through a virtual design. In the prospective study, cohorts were assigned on the basis of participant-reported clinical history obtained from a screening survey and a study questionnaire. Recovered participants in ImmuneRACE Cohort 3 were defined by two consecutive negative NP/OP PCR tests, clearance by a healthcare professional, or resolution of symptoms. In the prospective study, mobile phlebotomists collected whole blood, serum and a nasopharyngeal or oropharyngeal swab from each participant. Prospective study participants could optionally give additional blood draws and questionnaires over a roughly two-month period. Prospective study blood samples were shipped either frozen or at room temperature before DNA extraction.

The receptor's source is a woman between 18 and 30 years old who had recovered from COVID-19. The specimen was PBMCs or T cells enriched from blood (not recorded which). The chain links TRBV28 with TRBJ2-7; TRBD2 lines up with 8 middle nucleotides. The CDR3 corresponds to CASSLIAGRSYEQYF. At the DNA level, the sequence is TGTGCCAGCAGTTTGATAGCGGGAAGATCCTACGAGCAGTACTTC.